This TCR beta chain was retrieved from a study of cytomegalovirus exposure and HLA in healthy donors. Findings and caveats of the study: An ancestry cluster, one associated with Asian ancestry, reportedly showed fewer N-insertions than the approximately 670-donor mean in a later analysis. TCR beta chains associated with HLA were, in a later analysis, more clonally expanded than equally common others.

CDR1 LGHNA and CDR2 YNFKEQ come from the germline V gene. The length of the CDR3 is 16 residues. In the PCR, 60 Vbeta and 13 Jbeta primers were used. Profiling relied on immunoSEQ multiplex PCR, and the TCRdb table lists in-frame clones only, not all of them. The repertoire holds 50,000 to 70,000 clones, with 65% to 90% as singletons. Healthy donors of bone marrow made up the group. Comments on this clone: Its antigen is currently unknown.

This rearrangement joins TRBV4-2 to TRBJ2-5; TRBD2 aligns across 12 bases. The J call is uncertain, as TRBJ2-7 better fits the DNA end. Sequences were obtained from PBMCs. This clonotype originated in a human donor in good health. CDR3 loop: CASSQRTSGASYEQYF. The CDR3 nucleotides are TGTGCCAGCAGCCAACGGACTAGCGGGGCCTCCTACGAGCAGTACTTC.